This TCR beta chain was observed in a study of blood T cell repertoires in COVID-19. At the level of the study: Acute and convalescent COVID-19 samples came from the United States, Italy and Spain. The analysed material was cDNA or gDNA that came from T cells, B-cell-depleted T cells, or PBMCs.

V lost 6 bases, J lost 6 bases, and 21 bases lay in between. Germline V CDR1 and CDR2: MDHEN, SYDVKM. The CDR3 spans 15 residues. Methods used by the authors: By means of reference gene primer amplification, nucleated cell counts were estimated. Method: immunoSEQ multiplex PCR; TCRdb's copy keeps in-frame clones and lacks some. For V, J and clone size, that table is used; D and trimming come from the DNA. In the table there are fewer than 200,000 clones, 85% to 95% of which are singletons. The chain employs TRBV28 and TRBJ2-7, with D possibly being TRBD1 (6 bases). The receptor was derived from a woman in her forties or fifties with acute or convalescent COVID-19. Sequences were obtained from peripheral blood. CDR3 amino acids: CASRGHYQVAGEQYF. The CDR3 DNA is TGTGCCAGCAGGGGACACTACCAGGTCGCGGGCGAGCAGTACTTC.